These T cell receptor beta chains were read from a single sample in a study of blood T cell repertoires in COVID-19. Assay used: immunoSEQ multiplex PCR; TCRdb lists only in-frame clones, some missing. The sample lists 90,000 to 150,000 clones, about nine tenths seen once, with 6.5% to 8.5% in the top ten. The material sequenced was peripheral blood. These receptors came from a human donor in a cohort sampled during active COVID-19. CDR3s include the opening cysteine and the closing phenylalanine or tryptophan. Fields, in order: V gene, D gene, clone size, J gene, CDR3 DNA, CDR3 protein. A D gene is named only where the DNA matches it firmly. The size of a clone is reported for some rows only, either as once, few or many, or as a class for expanded clones.

>TRBV7-8|-|once|TRBJ2-7
TGTGCCAGCAGCTTAAAGAGGGCAGGGGACTACGAGCAGTACTTC
CASSLKRAGDYEQYF
>TRBV11-2|TRBD2|-|TRBJ2-1
TGTGCCAGCACCGAGGCCGGGACTAGCGGGAGCAGCCCCTACAATGAGCAGTTCTTC
CASTEAGTSGSSPYNEQFF
>TRBV29-1|TRBD1|once|TRBJ1-2
TGCAGCGTTGAAGTAGGGGGACAGGGCTATGGCTACACCTTC
CSVEVGGQGYGYTF
>TRBV18|-|-|TRBJ1-3
TGTGCCAGCTCACTGGACAGCCCCCAAGGAAACACCATATATTTT
CASSLDSPQGNTIYF
>TRBV7-9|-|-|TRBJ2-7
TGTGCCAGCAGTTGGGGCCCCCGGGCCTACGTGCAGTACTTC
CASSWGPRAYVQYF
>TRBV19|TRBD2|-|TRBJ2-6
TGTGCCAGTAGTATAGCATATAGGCTAGCGGGCTCTGGGGCCAACGTCCTGACTTTC
CASSIAYRLAGSGANVLTF
>TRBV19|-|-|TRBJ1-4
TGTGCCAGTAGTATAGCGGCAGGGCTTAATGAAAAACTGTTTTTT
CASSIAAGLNEKLFF
>TRBV2|TRBD1|-|TRBJ1-5
TGTGCCAGCAGTGAGCGGGCCGGGACAGGGGCTAATCAGCCCCAGCATTTT
CASSERAGTGANQPQHF
>TRBV5-1|-|-|TRBJ2-7
TGCGCCAGCAGCTTCCCGGGAAGGGACGAGCAGTACTTC
CASSFPGRDEQYF
>TRBV11-2|-|-|TRBJ2-5
TGTGCCAGCAGCTTATTCGGCCTAGGGCCAGGGATCCAAGAGACCCAGTACTTC
CASSLFGLGPGIQETQYF
>TRBV18|TRBD1|-|TRBJ2-3
TGTGCCAGCTCACCAGGACAGGGTTTGGTCGATACGCAGTATTTT
CASSPGQGLVDTQYF
>TRBV2|TRBD1|-|TRBJ2-1
TGTGCCAGCACATCCGGGACAGGGGGGCATGAGCAGTTCTTC
CASTSGTGGHEQFF
>TRBV2|TRBD2|-|TRBJ2-1
TGTGCCAGCAGTGGGACTAGCGGGAGTTTGGAGCAGTTCTTC
CASSGTSGSLEQFF
>TRBV5-5|-|-|TRBJ1-5
TGTGCCAGCAGCGTCAGGGATCAGCCCCAGCATTTT
CASSVRDQPQHF
>TRBV6-5|TRBD1|-|TRBJ1-2
TGTGCCAGCAGATTAACAGGGGCTGGCTATGGCTACACCTTC
CASRLTGAGYGYTF
>TRBV12-3/TRBV12-4|-|-|TRBJ1-1
TGTGCCAGCATCCGTGCGACTGAAGCTTTCTTT
CASIRATEAFF
>TRBV27|TRBD1|-|TRBJ1-4
TGTGCCAGCAGCAGACTGTCCGGGACAGGGAATGAAAAACTGTTTTTT
CASSRLSGTGNEKLFF
>TRBV7-9|-|-|TRBJ2-3
TGTGCCAGCAGCTTATTAGCAGCGGCTACAGATACGCAGTATTTT
CASSLLAAATDTQYF
>TRBV5-1|-|-|TRBJ1-5
TGCGCCAGCAGCACCGGACTCAATAGCAATCAGCCCCAGCATTTT
CASSTGLNSNQPQHF
>TRBV21-1|-|-|TRBJ1-1
TGTGCCAGCAGCAAAGCGCTTTATGAGGGACAACTCCGGGGGGCAGACACTGAAGCTTTCTTT
CASSKALYEGQLRGADTEAFF
>TRBV29-1|-|-|TRBJ1-2
TGCAGCTTGCAACGACAGACCTATGGCTACACCTTC
CSLQRQTYGYTF
>TRBV7-9|-|-|TRBJ2-3
TGTGCCAGCACCCTGGGGGGTACAGATACGCAGTATTTT
CASTLGGTDTQYF
>TRBV6-2/TRBV6-3|-|-|TRBJ1-5
TGTGCCAGCAGTTACTCGAGCAGGGTCCAGCCCCAGCATTTT
CASSYSSRVQPQHF
>TRBV9|-|-|TRBJ2-3
TGTGCCAGCAGCGTAGTGCCGGGGGGCACAGATACGCAGTATTTT
CASSVVPGGTDTQYF
>TRBV6-5|-|once|TRBJ1-5
TGTGCCAGCAGTCTGGAGCGGCGCAATCAGCCCCAGCATTTT
CASSLERRNQPQHF
>TRBV7-9|-|-|TRBJ2-3
TGTGCCAGCAGCTTATGGGGGGACACAGATACGCAGTATTTT
CASSLWGDTDTQYF
>TRBV28|-|-|TRBJ2-2
TGTGCCAGCAGGGACCCTAAAGGGGTAATTTGGACCGGGGAGCTGTTTTTT
CASRDPKGVIWTGELFF
>TRBV9|-|-|TRBJ2-2
TGTGCCAGCAGCGTAGATCACGGGTCGGCCGGGGAGCTGTTTTTT
CASSVDHGSAGELFF
>TRBV4-1|TRBD1|-|TRBJ2-5
TGCGCCAGCAGCCACAGACAGGGGTCGGAGACCCAGTACTTC
CASSHRQGSETQYF
>TRBV3-1/TRBV3-2|-|-|TRBJ1-5
TGTGCCAGCAGCCAAGCTAACCAAAATCAGCCCCAGCATTTT
CASSQANQNQPQHF
>TRBV28|TRBD1|-|TRBJ2-7
TGTGCCAGCAGTTCGTTACCTTCCGGGACAGGGGGCGAAGAGCAGTACTTC
CASSSLPSGTGGEEQYF
>TRBV28|-|-|TRBJ2-7
TGTGCCAGCAGTACCGGGATGTACGAGCAGTACTTC
CASSTGMYEQYF
>TRBV7-2|TRBD2|-|TRBJ2-2
TGTGCCAGCAGCTCGCGACTAGCAGTCGGCACCGGGGAGCTGTTTTTT
CASSSRLAVGTGELFF
>TRBV4-1|-|few|TRBJ1-2
TGCGCCAGCAGCCAACCCTCGGAGAGGCCCTATGGCTACACCTTC
CASSQPSERPYGYTF
>TRBV3-1/TRBV3-2|-|few|TRBJ1-1
TGTGCCAGCAGCCCCAGACACCAGAACACTGAAGCTTTCTTT
CASSPRHQNTEAFF
>TRBV27|TRBD1|-|TRBJ1-6
TGTGCCAGCAGCCAACACAGGGGAGATTTGTCACCCCTCCACTTT
CASSQHRGDLSPLHF
>TRBV18|-|-|TRBJ1-1
TGTGCCAGCTCACCACAGGGGCTGAACACTGAAGCTTTCTTT
CASSPQGLNTEAFF
>TRBV6-5|TRBD1|-|TRBJ2-7
TGTGCCAGCACCCGCGGGACAGGGTCTGGCGAGCAGTACTTC
CASTRGTGSGEQYF
>TRBV19|TRBD1|-|TRBJ1-5
TGTGCCACTATGGTGACAGGGGGGAATCAGCCCCAGCATTTT
CATMVTGGNQPQHF
>TRBV28|TRBD1|-|TRBJ1-3
TGTGCCAGCACGGGACAGGGGGCGATCGAGTTCTCTGGAAACACCATATATTTT
CASTGQGAIEFSGNTIYF
>TRBV25-1|-|-|TRBJ2-3
TGTGCCAGCAGTGAATGGGCGGGGGCAGAGACAGATACGCAGTATTTT
CASSEWAGAETDTQYF
>TRBV5-6|-|-|TRBJ2-1
TGTGCCAGCAGCTTGGGAATGGGGGCCACTTACAATGAGCAGTTCTTC
CASSLGMGATYNEQFF
>TRBV3-1/TRBV3-2|-|-|TRBJ2-7
TGTGCCAGCAGCCCCGGCCTGGGTGGGTCGGCTGGGGGGACCCCTTACGAGCAGTACTTC
CASSPGLGGSAGGTPYEQYF
>TRBV24-1|-|-|TRBJ2-5
TGTGCCACCAGTGATTCACGGGACATCCCTTGGGGGACCCAGTACTTC
CATSDSRDIPWGTQYF
>TRBV19|TRBD1|-|TRBJ2-2
TGTGCCAGTGGAAAAGCGACAGGGACGGCCGGGGAGCTGTTTTTT
CASGKATGTAGELFF
>TRBV19|TRBD1|-|TRBJ1-6
TGTGCCAGTAGTATACGGGGACAGGATAATTCACCCCTCCACTTT
CASSIRGQDNSPLHF
>TRBV5-4|-|-|TRBJ2-1
TGTGCCAGCAGCTTGGACAGCCAAAGCAATGAGCAGTTCTTC
CASSLDSQSNEQFF
>TRBV9|-|-|TRBJ2-5
TGTGCCAGCAGCGTAGCTTCTAGAGAGACCCAGTACTTC
CASSVASRETQYF
>TRBV6-5|TRBD2|-|TRBJ2-3
TGTGCCAGCAGCCTCGGACTAGCGGGGGATACGCAGTATTTT
CASSLGLAGDTQYF
>TRBV2|TRBD1|-|TRBJ1-5
TGTGCCAGCAGTGGGGACAGGGCCGGCAATCAGCCCCAGCATTTT
CASSGDRAGNQPQHF
>TRBV5-6|-|-|TRBJ1-5
TGTGCCAGCAGCCTTTTCCCCGGGACAAATCAGCCCCAGCATTTT
CASSLFPGTNQPQHF
>TRBV6-4|-|few|TRBJ1-5
TGTGCCAGCAGTCCCAGGACAAATCAGCCCCAGCATTTT
CASSPRTNQPQHF